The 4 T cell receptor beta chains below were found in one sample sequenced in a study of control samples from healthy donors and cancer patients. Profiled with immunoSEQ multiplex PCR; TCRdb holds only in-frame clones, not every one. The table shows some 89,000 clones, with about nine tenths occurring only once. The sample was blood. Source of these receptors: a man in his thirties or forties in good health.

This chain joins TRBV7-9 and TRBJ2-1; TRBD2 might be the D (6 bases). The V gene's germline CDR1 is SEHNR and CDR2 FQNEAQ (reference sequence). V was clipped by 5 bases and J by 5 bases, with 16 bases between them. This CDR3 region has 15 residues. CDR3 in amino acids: CASSAGGLGHNEQFF. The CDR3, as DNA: TGTGCCAGCAGCGCTGGGGGACTCGGCCACAATGAGCAGTTCTTC.

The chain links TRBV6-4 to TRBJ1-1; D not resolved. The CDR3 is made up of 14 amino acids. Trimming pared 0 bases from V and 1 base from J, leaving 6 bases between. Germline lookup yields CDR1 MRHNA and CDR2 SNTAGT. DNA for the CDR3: TGTGCCAGCAGTGACTCCCCCGGGAACACTGAAGCTTTCTTT. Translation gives CASSDSPGNTEAFF.

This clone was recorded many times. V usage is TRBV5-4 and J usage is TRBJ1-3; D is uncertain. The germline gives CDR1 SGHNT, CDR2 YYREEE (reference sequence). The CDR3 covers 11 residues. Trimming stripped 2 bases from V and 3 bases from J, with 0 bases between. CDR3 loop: CASSFGNTIYF. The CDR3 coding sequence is TGTGCCAGCAGCTTTGGAAACACCATATATTTT.

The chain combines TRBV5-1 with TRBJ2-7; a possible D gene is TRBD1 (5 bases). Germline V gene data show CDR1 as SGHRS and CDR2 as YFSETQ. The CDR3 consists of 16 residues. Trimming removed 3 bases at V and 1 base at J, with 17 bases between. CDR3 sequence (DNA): TGCGCCAGCAGCTCCACAGCGACAGTCTCTTCCTACGAGCAGTACTTC. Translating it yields CASSSTATVSSYEQYF.